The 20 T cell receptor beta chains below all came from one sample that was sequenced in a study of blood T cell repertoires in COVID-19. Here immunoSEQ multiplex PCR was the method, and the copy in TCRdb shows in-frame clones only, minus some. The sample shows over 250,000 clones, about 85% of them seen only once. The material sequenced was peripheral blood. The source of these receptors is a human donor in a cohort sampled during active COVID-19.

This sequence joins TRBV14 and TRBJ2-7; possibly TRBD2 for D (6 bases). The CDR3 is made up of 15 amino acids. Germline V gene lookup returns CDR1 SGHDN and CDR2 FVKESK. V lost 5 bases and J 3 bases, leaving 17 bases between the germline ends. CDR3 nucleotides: TGTGCCAGCAGCAGGCATAGCGGAAGGCTCTACGAGCAGTACTTC. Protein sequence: CASSRHSGRLYEQYF.

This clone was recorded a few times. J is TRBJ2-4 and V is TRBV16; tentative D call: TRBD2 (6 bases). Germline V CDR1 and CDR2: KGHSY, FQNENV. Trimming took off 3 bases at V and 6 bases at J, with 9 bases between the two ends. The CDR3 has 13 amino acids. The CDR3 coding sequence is TGTGCCAGCAGCCACCGGGACTTAAACATTCAGTACTTC. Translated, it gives CASSHRDLNIQYF.

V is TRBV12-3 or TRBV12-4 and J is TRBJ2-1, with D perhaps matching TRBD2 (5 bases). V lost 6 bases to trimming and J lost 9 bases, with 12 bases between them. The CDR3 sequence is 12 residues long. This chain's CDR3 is CASRGRKGEQFF. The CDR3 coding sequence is TGTGCCAGCAGGGGGAGAAAGGGTGAGCAGTTCTTC.

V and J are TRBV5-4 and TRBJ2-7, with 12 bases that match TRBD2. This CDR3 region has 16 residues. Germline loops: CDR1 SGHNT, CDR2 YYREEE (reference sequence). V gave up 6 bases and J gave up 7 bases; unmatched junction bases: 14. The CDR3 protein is CASTPGGASGGGEQYF. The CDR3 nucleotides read TGTGCCAGCACCCCCGGGGGGGCTAGCGGGGGGGGAGAGCAGTACTTC.

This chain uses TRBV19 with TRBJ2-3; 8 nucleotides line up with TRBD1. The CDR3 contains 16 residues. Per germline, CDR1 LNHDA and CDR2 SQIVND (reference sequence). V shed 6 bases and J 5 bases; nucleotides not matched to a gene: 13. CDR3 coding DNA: TGTGCCAGTAGCCGCGCAGGGGGCGCAAAGCAAGATACGCAGTATTTT. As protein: CASSRAGGAKQDTQYF.

This CDR3 is CASSLNAQQQYF. CDR3 nucleotides: TGCGCCAGCAGCTTGAACGCACAGCAGCAGTACTTC. This chain links TRBV5-1 with TRBJ2-7; D unclear. The CDR3 has 12 amino acids. Looked up from germline, CDR1 is SGHRS and CDR2 is YFSETQ. Trimming cost V 1 base and J 8 bases, with 10 bases left between them.

The DNA of the CDR3 is TGTGCCAGTAGTGCCTTTGGGACACACAGCAATCAGCCCCAGCATTTT. Protein product: CASSAFGTHSNQPQHF. This sequence joins TRBV19 and TRBJ1-5, with a possible D match to TRBD1 (6 bases). CDR1 is LNHDA and CDR2 is SQIVND in the germline V gene (reference sequence). The V and J ends lost 5 bases and 1 base respectively, with 15 bases between them. The length of the CDR3 is 16 residues.

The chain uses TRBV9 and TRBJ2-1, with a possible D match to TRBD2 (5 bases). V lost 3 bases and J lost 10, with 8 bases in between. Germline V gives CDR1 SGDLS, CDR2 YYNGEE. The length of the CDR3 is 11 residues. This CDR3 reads CASSAASEQFF. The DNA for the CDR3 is TGTGCCAGCAGCGCCGCTAGCGAGCAGTTCTTC. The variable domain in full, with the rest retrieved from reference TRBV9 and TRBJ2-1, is DSGVTQTPKHLITATGQRVTLRCSPRSGDLSVYWYQQSLDQGLQFLIQYYNGEERAKGNILERFSAQQFPDLHSELNLSSLELGDSALYFCASSAASEQFFGPGTRLTVL.

The CDR3 DNA reads TGTGCCAGCAAGAAGGCGGGAGTCTACAATGAGCAGTTCTTC. It specifies CASKKAGVYNEQFF. The chain carries TRBV6-5 and TRBJ2-1, with TRBD2 matching over 7 bases. The junction had 6 bases not matched to a gene; V was cut back by 7 bases and J by 3 bases. Looked up from germline, CDR1 is MNHEY and CDR2 is SVGAGI. This CDR3 spans 14 amino acids.

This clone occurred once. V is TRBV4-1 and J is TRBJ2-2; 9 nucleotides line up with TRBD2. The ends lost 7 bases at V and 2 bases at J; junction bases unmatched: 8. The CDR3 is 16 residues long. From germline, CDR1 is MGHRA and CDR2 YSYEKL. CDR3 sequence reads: CASNGGGRANTGELFF. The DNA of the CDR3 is TGCGCCAGCAACGGAGGCGGGAGGGCCAACACCGGGGAGCTGTTTTTT.

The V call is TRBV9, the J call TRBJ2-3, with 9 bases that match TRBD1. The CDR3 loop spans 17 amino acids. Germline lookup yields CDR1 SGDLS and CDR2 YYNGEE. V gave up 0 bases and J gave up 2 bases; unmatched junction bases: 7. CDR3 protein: CASSVATGQGTTDTQYF. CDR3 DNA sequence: TGTGCCAGCAGCGTAGCCACGGGACAGGGTACCACAGATACGCAGTATTTT.

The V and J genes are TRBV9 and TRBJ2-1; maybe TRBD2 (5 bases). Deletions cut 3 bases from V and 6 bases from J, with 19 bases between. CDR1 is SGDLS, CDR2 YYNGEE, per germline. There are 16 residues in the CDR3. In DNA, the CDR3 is TGTGCCAGCAGCGGTCGGGGTCAAAATTTCCCCAATGAGCAGTTCTTC. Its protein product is CASSGRGQNFPNEQFF.

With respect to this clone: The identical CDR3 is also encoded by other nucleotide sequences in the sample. CDR3 sequence reads: CASSFGLAGSQETQYF. CDR3 sequence (DNA): TGTGCCAGCAGTTTTGGACTAGCGGGAAGTCAAGAGACCCAGTACTTC. The chain is built from TRBV27 and TRBJ2-5; 12 positions match TRBD2. Per germline, CDR1 MNHEY and CDR2 SMNVEV (reference sequence). Trimming took 3 bases from V and 2 from J; bases not matched to a gene: 4. The CDR3 spans 16 residues.

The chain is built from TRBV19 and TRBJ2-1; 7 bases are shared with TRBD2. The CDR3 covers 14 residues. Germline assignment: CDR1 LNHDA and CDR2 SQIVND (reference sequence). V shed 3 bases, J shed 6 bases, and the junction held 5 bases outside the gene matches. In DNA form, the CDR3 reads TGTGCCAGTAGTATGGTAGCGGGTGTCAATGAGCAGTTCTTC. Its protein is CASSMVAGVNEQFF.

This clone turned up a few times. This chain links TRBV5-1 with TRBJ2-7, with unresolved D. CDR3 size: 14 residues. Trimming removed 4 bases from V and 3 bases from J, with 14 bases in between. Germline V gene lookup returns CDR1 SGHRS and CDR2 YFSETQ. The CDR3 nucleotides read TGCGCCAGCAGCCTGCTGACTGAAAACTACGAGCAGTACTTC. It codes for CASSLLTENYEQYF.

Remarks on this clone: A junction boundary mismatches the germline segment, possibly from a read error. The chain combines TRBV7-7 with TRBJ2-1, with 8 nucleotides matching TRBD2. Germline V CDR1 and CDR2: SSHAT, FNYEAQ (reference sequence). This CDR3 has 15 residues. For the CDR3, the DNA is TGTGCTAGCAGCAAAGGACTAGCAGATTACAATGAGCAGTTCTTC. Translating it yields CASSKGLADYNEQFF.

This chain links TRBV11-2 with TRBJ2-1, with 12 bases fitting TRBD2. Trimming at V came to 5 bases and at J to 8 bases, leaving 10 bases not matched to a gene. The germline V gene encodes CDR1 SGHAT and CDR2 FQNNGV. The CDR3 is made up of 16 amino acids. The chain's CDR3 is CASSAETSGRRDEQFF. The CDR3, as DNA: TGTGCCAGCAGCGCCGAGACTAGCGGGAGAAGGGATGAGCAGTTCTTC. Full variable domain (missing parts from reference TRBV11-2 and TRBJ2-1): EAGVAQSPRYKIIEKRQSVAFWCNPISGHATLYWYQQILGQGPKLLIQFQNNGVVDDSQLPKDRFSAERLKGVDSTLKIQPAKLEDSAVYLCASSAETSGRRDEQFFGPGTRLTVL.

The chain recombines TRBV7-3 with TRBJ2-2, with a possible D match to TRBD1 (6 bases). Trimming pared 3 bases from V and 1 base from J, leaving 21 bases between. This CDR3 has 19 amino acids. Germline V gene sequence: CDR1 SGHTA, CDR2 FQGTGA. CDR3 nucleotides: TGTGCCAGCAGCTTTATAAGGGTGGGGCGGACAGAGAACACCGGGGAGCTGTTTTTT. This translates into CASSFIRVGRTENTGELFF.

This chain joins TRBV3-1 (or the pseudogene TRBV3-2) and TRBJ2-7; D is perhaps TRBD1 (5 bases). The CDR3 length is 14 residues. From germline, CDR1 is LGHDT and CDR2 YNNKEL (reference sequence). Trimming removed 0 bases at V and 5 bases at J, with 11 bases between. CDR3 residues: CASSQEGLHHEQYF. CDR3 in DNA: TGTGCCAGCAGCCAAGAGGGGCTACATCACGAGCAGTACTTC.

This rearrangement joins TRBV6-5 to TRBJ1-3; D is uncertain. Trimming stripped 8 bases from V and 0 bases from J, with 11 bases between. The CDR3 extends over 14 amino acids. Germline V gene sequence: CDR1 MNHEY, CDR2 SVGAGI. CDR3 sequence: CASRASHSGNTIYF. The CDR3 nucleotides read TGTGCCAGCCGAGCGAGTCACTCTGGAAACACCATATATTTT.